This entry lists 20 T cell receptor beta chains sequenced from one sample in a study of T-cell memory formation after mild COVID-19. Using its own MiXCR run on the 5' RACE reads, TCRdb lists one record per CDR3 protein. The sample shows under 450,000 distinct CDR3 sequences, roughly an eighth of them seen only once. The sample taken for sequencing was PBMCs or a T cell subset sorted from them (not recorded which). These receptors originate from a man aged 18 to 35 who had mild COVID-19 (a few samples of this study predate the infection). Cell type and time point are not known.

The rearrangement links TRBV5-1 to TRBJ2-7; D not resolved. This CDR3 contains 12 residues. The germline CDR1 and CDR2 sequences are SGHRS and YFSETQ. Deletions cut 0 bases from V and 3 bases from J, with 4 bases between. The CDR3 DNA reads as TGCGCCAGCAGCTTGGACGTCTACGAGCAGTACTTC. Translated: CASSLDVYEQYF.

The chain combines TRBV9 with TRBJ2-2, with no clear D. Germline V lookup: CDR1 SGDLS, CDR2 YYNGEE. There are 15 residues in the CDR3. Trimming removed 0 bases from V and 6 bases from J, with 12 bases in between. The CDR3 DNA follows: TGTGCCAGCAGCGTAGCCTCTGTGTTTGCCGGGGAGCTGTTTTTT. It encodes CASSVASVFAGELFF.

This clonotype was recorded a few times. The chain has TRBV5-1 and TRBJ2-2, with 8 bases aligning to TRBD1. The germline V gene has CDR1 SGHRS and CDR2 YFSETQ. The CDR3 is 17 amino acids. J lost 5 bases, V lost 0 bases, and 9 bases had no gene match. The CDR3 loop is CASSLVRDRTDTGELFF. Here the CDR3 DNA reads TGCGCCAGCAGCTTGGTGCGGGACAGGACAGATACCGGGGAGCTGTTTTTT.

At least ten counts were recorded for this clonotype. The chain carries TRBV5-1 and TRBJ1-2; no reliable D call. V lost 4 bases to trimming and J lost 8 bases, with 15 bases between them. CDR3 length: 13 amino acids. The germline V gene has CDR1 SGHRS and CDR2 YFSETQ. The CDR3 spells CASSKLQLGGYTF. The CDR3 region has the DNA TGCGCCAGCAGCAAATTACAACTAGGCGGCTACACCTTC.

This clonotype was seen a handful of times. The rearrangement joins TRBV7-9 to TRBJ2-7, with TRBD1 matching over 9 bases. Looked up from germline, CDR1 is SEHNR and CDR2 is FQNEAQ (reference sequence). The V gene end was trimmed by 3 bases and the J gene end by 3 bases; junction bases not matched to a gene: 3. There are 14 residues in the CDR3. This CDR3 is CASSFPGQGYEQYF. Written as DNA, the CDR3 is TGTGCCAGCAGCTTCCCGGGACAGGGCTACGAGCAGTACTTC.

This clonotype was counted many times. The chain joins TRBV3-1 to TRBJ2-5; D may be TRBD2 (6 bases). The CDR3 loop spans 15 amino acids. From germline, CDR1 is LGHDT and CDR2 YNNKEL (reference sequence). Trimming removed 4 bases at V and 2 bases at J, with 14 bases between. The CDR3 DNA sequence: TGTGCCAGCAGCCTCACCGCCAGCGGGCAAGAGACCCAGTACTTC. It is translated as CASSLTASGQETQYF.

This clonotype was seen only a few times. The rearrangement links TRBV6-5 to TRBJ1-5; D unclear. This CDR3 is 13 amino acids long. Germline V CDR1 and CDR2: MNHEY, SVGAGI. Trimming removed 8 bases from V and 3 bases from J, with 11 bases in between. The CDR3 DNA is TGTGCCAGCGGAGCGAGGGCCAATCAGCCCCAGCATTTT. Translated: CASGARANQPQHF.

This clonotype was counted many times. CDR3 nucleotide sequence: TGCGCCAGCAGCCGTTCAGCGACAGGGACTTACGAGCAGTACTTC. Translating it yields CASSRSATGTYEQYF. The rearrangement links TRBV5-1 to TRBJ2-7; perhaps TRBD1 as D (7 bases). With 4 bases removed from V and 4 bases from J, the gap between germline ends came to 18 bases. Germline V gives CDR1 SGHRS, CDR2 YFSETQ. The CDR3 spans 15 residues.

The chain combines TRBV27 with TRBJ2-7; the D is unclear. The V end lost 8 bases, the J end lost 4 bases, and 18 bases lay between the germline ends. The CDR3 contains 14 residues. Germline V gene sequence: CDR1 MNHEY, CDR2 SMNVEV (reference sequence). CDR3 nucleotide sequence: TGTGCCAGCGCGCGTCAACCGCGTGGATACGAGCAGTACTTC. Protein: CASARQPRGYEQYF.

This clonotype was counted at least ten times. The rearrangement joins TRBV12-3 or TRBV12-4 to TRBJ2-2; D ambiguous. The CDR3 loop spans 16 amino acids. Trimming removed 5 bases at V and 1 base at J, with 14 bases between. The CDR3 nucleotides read TGTGCCAGCAGTCCCCCTTCTGGGTGGAACACCGGGGAGCTGTTTTTT. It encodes CASSPPSGWNTGELFF.

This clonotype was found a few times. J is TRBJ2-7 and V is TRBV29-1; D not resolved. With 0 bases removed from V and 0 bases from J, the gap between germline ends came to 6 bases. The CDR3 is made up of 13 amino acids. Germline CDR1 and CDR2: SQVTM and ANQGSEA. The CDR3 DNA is TGCAGCGTTGAAGATTCACTCTCCTACGAGCAGTACTTC. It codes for CSVEDSLSYEQYF.

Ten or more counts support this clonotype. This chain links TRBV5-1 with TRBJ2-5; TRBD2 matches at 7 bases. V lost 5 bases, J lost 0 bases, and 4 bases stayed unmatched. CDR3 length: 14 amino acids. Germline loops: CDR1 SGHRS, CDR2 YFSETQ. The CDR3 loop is CASRPGGYQETQYF. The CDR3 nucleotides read TGCGCCAGCAGGCCCGGGGGGTACCAAGAGACCCAGTACTTC.

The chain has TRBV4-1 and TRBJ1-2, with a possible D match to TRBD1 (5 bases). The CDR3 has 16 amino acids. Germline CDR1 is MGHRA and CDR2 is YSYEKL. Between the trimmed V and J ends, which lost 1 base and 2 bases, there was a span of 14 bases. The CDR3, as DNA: TGCGCCAGCAGCCAAGTAGCGACAGCCTTAAACTATGGCTACACCTTC. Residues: CASSQVATALNYGYTF.

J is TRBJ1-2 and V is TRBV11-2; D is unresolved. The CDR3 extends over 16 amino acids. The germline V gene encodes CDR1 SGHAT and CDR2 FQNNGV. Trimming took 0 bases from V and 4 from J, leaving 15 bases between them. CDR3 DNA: TGTGCCAGCAGCTTAGATCCGGAAACCGGATTCTATGGCTACACCTTC. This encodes CASSLDPETGFYGYTF.

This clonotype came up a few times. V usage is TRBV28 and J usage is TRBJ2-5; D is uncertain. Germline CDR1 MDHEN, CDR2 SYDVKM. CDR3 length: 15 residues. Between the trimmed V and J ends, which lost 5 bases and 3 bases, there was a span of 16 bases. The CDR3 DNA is TGTGCCAGCAGTAGGCTGGTTAGCCGAAAAGAGACCCAGTACTTC. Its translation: CASSRLVSRKETQYF. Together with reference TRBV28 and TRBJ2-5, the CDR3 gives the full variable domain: DVKVTQSSRYLVKRTGEKVFLECVQDMDHENMFWYRQDPGLGLRLIYFSYDVKMKEKGDIPEGYSVSREKKERFSLILESASTNQTSMYLCASSRLVSRKETQYFGPGTRLLVL.

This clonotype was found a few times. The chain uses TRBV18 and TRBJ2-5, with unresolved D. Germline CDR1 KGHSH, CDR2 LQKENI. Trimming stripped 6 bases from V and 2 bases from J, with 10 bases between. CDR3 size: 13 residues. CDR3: CASSLTEQETQYF. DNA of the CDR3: TGTGCCAGCTCGCTTACAGAACAAGAGACCCAGTACTTC.

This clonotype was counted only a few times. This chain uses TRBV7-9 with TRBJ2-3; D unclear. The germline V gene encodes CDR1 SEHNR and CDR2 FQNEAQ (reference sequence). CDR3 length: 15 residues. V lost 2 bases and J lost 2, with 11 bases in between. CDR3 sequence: CASSLQRAPTDTQYF. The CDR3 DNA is TGTGCCAGCAGCTTACAAAGGGCCCCCACAGATACGCAGTATTTT.

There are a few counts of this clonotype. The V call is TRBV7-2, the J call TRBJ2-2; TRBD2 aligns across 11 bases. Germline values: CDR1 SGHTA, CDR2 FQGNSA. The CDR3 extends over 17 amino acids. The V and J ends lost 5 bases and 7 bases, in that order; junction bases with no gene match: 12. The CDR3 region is CASSPVVAGGLSGELFF. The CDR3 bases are TGTGCCAGCAGCCCCGTCGTAGCGGGGGGGTTGAGCGGGGAGCTGTTTTTT.

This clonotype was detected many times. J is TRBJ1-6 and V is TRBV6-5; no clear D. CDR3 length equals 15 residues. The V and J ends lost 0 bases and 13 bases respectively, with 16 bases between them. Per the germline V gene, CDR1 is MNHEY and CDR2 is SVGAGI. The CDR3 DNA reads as TGTGCCAGCAGTTACTCGTCTGGGCACAAAGGGCCCCTCCACTTT. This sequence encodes CASSYSSGHKGPLHF.

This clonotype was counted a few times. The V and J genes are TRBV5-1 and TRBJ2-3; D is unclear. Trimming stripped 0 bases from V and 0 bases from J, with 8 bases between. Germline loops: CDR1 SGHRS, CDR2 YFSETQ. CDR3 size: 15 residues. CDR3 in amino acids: CASSLGHVSTDTQYF. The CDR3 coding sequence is TGCGCCAGCAGCTTGGGGCACGTTAGCACAGATACGCAGTATTTT.